This T cell receptor (beta chain) was identified in a study of T cells in Graves' hyperthyroidism and ophthalmopathy. Study-level points and caveats: Among clonotypes expanded in thyroid above 0.001, most were also found in blood.

Amplification of TCR beta CDR3 regions used RNA as the template. The HTBI set primed first-round TCR CDR3 RT-PCR. TCRdb re-called the multiplex PCR reads through MiXCR, storing one row per CDR3 protein. Among a few hundred thousand distinct CDR3 sequences listed, about 20% were seen once. This clonotype was observed a few times. No antigen is known for it. The TCR sequence derives from a woman in her forties or fifties with Graves' hyperthyroidism. Sample: blood.

Here the CDR3 DNA reads TGCGCCAGCAGCCAAGCAGGAGACAGGGGATCACCCCTCCACTTT. Its protein is CASSQAGDRGSPLHF. The chain couples TRBV4-1 to TRBJ1-6, with TRBD1 matching 8 bases. CDR1 and CDR2 from the germline V gene are MGHRA and YSYEKL. Trimming took 1 base from V and 10 from J; bases not matched to a gene: 6. This CDR3 region has 15 residues.